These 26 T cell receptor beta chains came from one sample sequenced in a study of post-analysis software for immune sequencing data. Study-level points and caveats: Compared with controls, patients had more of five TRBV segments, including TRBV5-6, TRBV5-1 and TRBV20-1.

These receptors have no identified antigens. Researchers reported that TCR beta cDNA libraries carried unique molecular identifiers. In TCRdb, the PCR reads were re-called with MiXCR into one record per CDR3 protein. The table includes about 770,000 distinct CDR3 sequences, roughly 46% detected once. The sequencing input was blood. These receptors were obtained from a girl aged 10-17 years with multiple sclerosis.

In nucleotides, the CDR3 is TGTGCCAGCAGCGCCGGGACTAGCGACTACACAGATACGCAGTATTTT. The encoded protein is CASSAGTSDYTDTQYF. This chain uses TRBV9 with TRBJ2-3; TRBD2 matches at 10 bases. The CDR3 covers 16 residues. Germline CDR1 SGDLS, CDR2 YYNGEE. The V and J ends lost 3 bases and 2 bases, in that order; junction bases with no gene match: 6.

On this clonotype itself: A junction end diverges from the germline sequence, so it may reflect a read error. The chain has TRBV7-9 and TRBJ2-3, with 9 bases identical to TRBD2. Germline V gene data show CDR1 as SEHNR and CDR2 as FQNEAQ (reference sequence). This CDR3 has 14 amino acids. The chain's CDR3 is CASSLLAGLDPQYF. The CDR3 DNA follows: TGTGCCAGCAGCTTACTAGCGGGATTAGATCCGCAGTATTTT.

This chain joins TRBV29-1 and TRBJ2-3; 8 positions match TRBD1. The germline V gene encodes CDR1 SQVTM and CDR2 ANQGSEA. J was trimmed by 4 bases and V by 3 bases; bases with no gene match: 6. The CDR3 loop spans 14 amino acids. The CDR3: CSVEGRGRPDTQYF. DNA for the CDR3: TGCAGCGTTGAGGGCAGGGGGCGTCCAGATACGCAGTATTTT.

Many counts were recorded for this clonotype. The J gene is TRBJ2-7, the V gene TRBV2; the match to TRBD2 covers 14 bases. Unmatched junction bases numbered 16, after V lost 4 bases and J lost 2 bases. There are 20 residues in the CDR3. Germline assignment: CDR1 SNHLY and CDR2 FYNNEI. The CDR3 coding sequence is TGTGCCAGCAGTGTTCCCGCCCGGGGACTAGCGGGAGTTCACCCCTACGAGCAGTACTTC. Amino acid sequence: CASSVPARGLAGVHPYEQYF.

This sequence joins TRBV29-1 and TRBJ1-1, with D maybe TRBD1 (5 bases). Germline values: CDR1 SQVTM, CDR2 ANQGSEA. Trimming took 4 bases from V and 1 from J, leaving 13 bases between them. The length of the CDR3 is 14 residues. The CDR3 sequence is CSVAGKGKNTEAFF. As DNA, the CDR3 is TGCAGCGTTGCCGGGAAGGGGAAGAACACTGAAGCTTTCTTT.

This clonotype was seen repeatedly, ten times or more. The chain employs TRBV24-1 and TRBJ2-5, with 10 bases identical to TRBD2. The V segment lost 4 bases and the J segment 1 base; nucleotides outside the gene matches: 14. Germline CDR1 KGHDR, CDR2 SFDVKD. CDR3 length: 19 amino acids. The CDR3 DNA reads TGTGCCACCAGTGAAAAGGACAGGGCAACTAGCGGGGCCCAAGAGACCCAGTACTTC. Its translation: CATSEKDRATSGAQETQYF.

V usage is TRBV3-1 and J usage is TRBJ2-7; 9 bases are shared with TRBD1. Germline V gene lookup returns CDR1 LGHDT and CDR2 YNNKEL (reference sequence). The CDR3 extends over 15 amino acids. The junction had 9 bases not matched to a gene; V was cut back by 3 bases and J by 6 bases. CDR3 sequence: CASSHRWTGALEQYF. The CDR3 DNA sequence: TGTGCCAGCAGCCACCGCTGGACAGGGGCTCTCGAGCAGTACTTC.

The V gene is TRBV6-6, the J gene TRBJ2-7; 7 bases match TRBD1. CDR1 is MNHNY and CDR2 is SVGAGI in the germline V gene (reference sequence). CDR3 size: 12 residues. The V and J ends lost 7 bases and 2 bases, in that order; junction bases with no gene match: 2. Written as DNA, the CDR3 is TGTGCCAGCAAGGGACAGACCTACGAGCAGTACTTC. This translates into CASKGQTYEQYF.

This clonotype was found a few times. The CDR3 reads CSVELRGSSYNEQFF. The DNA of the CDR3 is TGCAGCGTTGAACTGAGGGGGAGCTCCTACAATGAGCAGTTCTTC. The chain employs TRBV29-1 and TRBJ2-1; a possible D gene is TRBD1 (6 bases). This CDR3 has 15 residues. Trimming shortened V by 2 bases and J by 0 bases, and 11 bases separated the two germline ends. CDR1 and CDR2 from the germline V gene are SQVTM and ANQGSEA.

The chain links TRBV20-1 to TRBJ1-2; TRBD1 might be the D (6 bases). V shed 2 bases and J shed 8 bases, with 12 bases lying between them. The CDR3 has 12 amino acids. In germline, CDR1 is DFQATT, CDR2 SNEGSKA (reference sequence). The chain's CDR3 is CSARKGGEGYTF. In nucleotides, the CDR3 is TGCAGTGCTAGAAAGGGGGGAGAGGGCTACACCTTC.

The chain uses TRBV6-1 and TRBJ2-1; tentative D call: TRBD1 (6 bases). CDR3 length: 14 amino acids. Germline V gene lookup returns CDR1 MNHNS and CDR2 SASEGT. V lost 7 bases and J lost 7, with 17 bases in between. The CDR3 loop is CASTEDSMINEQFF. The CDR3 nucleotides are TGTGCCAGCACTGAGGACAGTATGATTAATGAGCAGTTCTTC.

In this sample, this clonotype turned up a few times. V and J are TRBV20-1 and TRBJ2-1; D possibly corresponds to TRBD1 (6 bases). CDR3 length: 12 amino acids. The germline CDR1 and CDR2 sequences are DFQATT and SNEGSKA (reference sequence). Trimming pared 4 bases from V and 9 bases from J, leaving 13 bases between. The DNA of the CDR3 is TGCAGTGCTAACGTCGGGACACCTGAGCAGTTCTTC. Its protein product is CSANVGTPEQFF.

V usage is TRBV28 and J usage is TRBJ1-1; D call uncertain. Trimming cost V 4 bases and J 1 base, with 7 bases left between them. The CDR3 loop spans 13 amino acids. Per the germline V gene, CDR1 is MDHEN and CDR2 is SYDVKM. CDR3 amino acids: CASSSQTNTEAFF. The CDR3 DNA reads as TGTGCCAGCAGTTCCCAGACGAACACTGAAGCTTTCTTT. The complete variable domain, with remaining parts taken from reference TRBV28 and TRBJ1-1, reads DVKVTQSSRYLVKRTGEKVFLECVQDMDHENMFWYRQDPGLGLRLIYFSYDVKMKEKGDIPEGYSVSREKKERFSLILESASTNQTSMYLCASSSQTNTEAFFGQGTRLTVV.

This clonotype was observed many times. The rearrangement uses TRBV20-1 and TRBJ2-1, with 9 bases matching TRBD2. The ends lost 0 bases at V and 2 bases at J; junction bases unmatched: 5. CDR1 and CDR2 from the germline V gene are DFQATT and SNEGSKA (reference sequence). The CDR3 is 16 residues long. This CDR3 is CSARDPSGTTYNEQFF. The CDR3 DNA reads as TGCAGTGCTAGAGACCCTAGCGGGACGACCTACAATGAGCAGTTCTTC.

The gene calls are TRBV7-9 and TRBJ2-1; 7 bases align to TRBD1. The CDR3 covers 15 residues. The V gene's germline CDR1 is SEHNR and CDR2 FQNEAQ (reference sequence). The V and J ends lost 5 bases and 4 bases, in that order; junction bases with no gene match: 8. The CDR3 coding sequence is TGTGCCAGCAGCGCGGACAGGCCCTCATACAATGAGCAGTTCTTC. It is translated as CASSADRPSYNEQFF.

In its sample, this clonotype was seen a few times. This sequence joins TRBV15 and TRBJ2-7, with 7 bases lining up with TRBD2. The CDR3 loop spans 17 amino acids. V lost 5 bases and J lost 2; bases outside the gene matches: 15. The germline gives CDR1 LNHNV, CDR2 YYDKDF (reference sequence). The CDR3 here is CATSPSGLAGLTYEQYF. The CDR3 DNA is TGTGCCACCAGCCCGTCGGGGTTGGCGGGACTAACCTACGAGCAGTACTTC.

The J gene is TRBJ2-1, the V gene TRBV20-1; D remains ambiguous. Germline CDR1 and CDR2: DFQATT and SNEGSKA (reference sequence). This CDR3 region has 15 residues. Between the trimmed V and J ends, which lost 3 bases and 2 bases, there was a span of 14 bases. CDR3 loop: CSARDRLQPYNEQFF. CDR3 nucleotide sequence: TGCAGTGCTAGGGATCGGCTCCAGCCCTACAATGAGCAGTTCTTC.

CDR3 region: CASSQDLGLHNEQFF. CDR3 nucleotides: TGTGCCAGCAGCCAAGATCTGGGGCTCCACAATGAGCAGTTCTTC. The V and J genes are TRBV3-1 and TRBJ2-1, with D tentatively TRBD1 (5 bases). Germline CDR1 reads LGHDT; CDR2 reads YNNKEL (reference sequence). V lost 0 bases and J lost 5, with 11 bases in between. The CDR3 is 15 residues long.

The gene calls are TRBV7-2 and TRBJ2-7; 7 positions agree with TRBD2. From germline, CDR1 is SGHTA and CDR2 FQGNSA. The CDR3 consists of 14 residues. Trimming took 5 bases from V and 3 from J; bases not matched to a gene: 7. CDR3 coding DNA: TGTGCCAGCAGCCATTGGGGGGAGGGCTACGAGCAGTACTTC. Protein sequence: CASSHWGEGYEQYF.

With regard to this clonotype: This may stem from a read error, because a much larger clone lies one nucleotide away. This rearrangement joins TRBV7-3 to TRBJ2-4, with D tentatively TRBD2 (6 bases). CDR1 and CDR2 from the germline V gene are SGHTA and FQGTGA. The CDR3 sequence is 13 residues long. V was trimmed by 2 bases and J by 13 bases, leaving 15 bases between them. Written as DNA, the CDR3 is TGTGCCAGCAGCTTACGCGGGAACAATGAGCAGTACTTC. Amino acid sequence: CASSLRGNNEQYF. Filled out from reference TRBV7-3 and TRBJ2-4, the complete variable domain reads GAGVSQTPSNKVTEKGKYVELRCDPISGHTALYWYRQSLGQGPEFLIYFQGTGAADDSGLPNDRFFAVRPEGSVSTLKIQRTERGDSAVYLCASSLRGNNEQYFGAGTRLSVL.

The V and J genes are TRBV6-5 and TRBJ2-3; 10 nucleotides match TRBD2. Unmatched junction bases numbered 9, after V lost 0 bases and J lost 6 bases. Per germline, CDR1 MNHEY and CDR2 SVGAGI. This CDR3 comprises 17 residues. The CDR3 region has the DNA TGTGCCAGCAGTTACTCGGGGGATAGCGGGAGGACGGATACGCAGTATTTT. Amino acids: CASSYSGDSGRTDTQYF.

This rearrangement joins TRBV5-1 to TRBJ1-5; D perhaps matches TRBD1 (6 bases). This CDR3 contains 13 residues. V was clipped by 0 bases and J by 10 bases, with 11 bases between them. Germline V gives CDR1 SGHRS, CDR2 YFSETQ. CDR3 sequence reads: CASSLEGGHPQHF. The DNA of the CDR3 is TGCGCCAGCAGCTTGGAGGGGGGACACCCCCAGCATTTT.

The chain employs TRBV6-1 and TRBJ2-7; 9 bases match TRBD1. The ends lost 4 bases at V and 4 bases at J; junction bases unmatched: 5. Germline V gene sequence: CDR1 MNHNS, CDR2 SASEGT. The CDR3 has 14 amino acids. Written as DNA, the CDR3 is TGTGCCAGCAGTGTACCGGGACAGGGATACGAGCAGTACTTC. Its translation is CASSVPGQGYEQYF.

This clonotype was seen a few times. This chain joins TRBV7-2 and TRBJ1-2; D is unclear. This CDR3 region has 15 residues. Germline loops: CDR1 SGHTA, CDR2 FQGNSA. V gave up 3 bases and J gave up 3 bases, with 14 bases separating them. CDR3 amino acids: CASSFMLGHHYGYTF. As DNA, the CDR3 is TGTGCCAGCAGCTTCATGCTTGGTCACCACTATGGCTACACCTTC.

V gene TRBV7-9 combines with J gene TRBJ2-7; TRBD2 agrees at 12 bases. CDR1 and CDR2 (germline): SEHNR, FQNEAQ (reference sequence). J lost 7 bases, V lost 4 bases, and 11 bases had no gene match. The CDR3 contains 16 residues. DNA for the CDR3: TGTGCCAGCAGCTCAGGACTAGCGGGACTTGGGCGGGAGCAGTACTTC. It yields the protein CASSSGLAGLGREQYF.

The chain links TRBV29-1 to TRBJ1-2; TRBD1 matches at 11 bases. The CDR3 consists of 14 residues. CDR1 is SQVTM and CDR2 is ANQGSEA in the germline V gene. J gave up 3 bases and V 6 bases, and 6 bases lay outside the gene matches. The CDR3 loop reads CSVLGDRGDYGYTF. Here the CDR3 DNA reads TGCAGCGTCCTGGGGGACAGGGGGGACTATGGCTACACCTTC. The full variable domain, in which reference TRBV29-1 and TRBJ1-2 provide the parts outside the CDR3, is SAVISQKPSRDICQRGTSLTIQCQVDSQVTMMFWYRQQPGQSLTLIATANQGSEATYESGFVIDKFPISRPNLTFSTLTVSNMSPEDSSIYLCSVLGDRGDYGYTFGSGTRLTVV.